This T cell receptor beta chain appears in the sequencing data of a study of beta chain features in type 1 diabetes listed by TCRdb under 2018. Some background on the complete study: No differences in mean age, gender distribution, total cell number or subset yield were found between patients and healthy donors. Across all samples, about 110 million sorted cells were examined, and cell number per subset correlated strongly with RNA yield. In the study, recently diagnosed type 1 diabetes patients and matched healthy donors were compared on the TCRB repertoires of their sorted circulating CD4+ T cell subsets. Naive and central memory subsets were obtained from all 30 or so donors, but regulatory and stem cell-like memory subsets were isolated from only 8 patients and roughly 8 healthy donors. What the research found in general, with its limitations: At VDJ recombination sites, type 1 diabetes patients had fewer insertions and more deleted nucleotides, which implies abnormalities in thymic rearrangement. PCR may preferentially amplify shorter templates, but because patient and control samples were amplified and corrected together, any resulting skew would affect both groups equally. Because cDNA was sequenced instead of genomic DNA, activated cells with high expression could be over-represented, although the groups did not differ in activation or CD3 levels. In all four CD4+ subsets, TCRB CDR3 length was moderately but significantly shorter in type 1 diabetes patients. HLA sub-analyses involved small numbers of individuals, so any influence of HLA type on TCRB rearrangement remained unresolved. Naive, central memory and regulatory TCRB repertoires appeared to be more similar among patients than among healthy donors.

From each donor, a single peripheral blood sample of approximately 120 mL on average was drawn into heparinised tubes. Naive, central memory, regulatory and stem cell-like memory CD4+ T cells were sorted on a BD FACSAria II using a panel including CD45RO, CCR7, CD25, CD127, CD95 and CD27. A purity above 95% was achieved for all sorted populations. PBMCs were isolated right away by Lymphoprep density gradient centrifugation and were stained directly, without culture. Samples were stained and sorted in pairs, with one healthy donor and one patient per experiment, so that batch effects were minimized. This clone was counted between two and nine times. The specificity of this receptor is unknown. The record has no base qualities; no much larger clone is one base away. The High Capacity cDNA Reverse Transcription Kit was used to reverse transcribe all of the isolated RNA, meaning that expressed TCRB transcripts were what got sequenced. Naive, central memory and regulatory T cell samples underwent deep immunoSEQ sequencing, averaging around 3.9 million total reads per sample. Sorted cells were lysed in RLT buffer, and RNA was extracted using DNase-treated RNeasy Micro or Mini kits according to cell number. To prevent cross-contamination, every cell subset was processed on its own, while patient and healthy donor samples were processed together. The immunoSEQ multiplex PCR was used to amplify TCRB sequences from cDNA, yielding 87-bp fragments that span the CDR3 region. Sequencing of the amplicons was performed on the Illumina HiSeq platform. In the source study's methods: Synthetic template baselines were used to correct PCR bias computationally, reads within Hamming distance 2 were collapsed together, and singletons that could not be merged were discarded. Reads were aligned to IMGT to assign V, D and J genes, CDR3 length, and insertions or deletions at six rearrangement sites. Clonotype counts were normalized to sorted cell number within each subset before computing true diversity and Gini coefficients with the tcR R package. Repertoire sharing was quantified using the overlap coefficient calculated on TCRB nucleotide sequences. As a proxy for the pre-selection repertoire, out-of-frame TCRB sequences from naive cells were analyzed. Not all clones reach the TCRdb copy of this immuneACCESS table, which keeps in-frame sequences only. Checked studies attribute under half of the gap to unresolved V genes and leave the rest unexplained. That table gives V, J and clone size, and the DNA gave D and trimming. The sample table lists some 900,000 clones, under 20% of them with a count of one. The top ten constitute about 0.02% of the sample.

Input material: naive CD4+ T cells from blood. The cell subset or site label of this sample denotes: true naive CD4+ T cells. The receptor comes from a woman younger than 35 in good health.

The CDR3 in this case is CASSEAPPGGGWGEQFF. The nucleotide sequence is TGTGCCAGCAGTGAAGCTCCCCCAGGTGGAGGATGGGGTGAGCAGTTCTTC. The chain was built from TRBV2 and TRBJ2-1; TRBD2 is a weak D gene call, 5 bases matching. In the germline V gene, CDR1 corresponds to SNHLY and CDR2 to FYNNEI. The trim is 0 bases for V and 9 bases for J, with a gap of 21 bases between the germline ends. From its cysteine to its phenylalanine, the CDR3 spans 17 amino acids. Only the CDR3 portion is preserved as DNA: 51 bases, with reading frame beginning at the first base.